The sequence of this TCR beta chain was determined in a study of blood T cell repertoires in COVID-19. Study-wide background: From the United States, Italy and Spain came samples of acute and convalescent COVID-19.

Ages ranged from about 18 to 89 years, with residence in about two dozen US areas. Cohorts were determined from participant-reported clinical history. Exposed study participants had met a COVID-19 case within 2 weeks before entry. Some clones are missing from TCRdb's copy, which holds only in-frame ones; the method was immunoSEQ multiplex PCR. The sample includes hundreds of thousands of clones, around 85% seen only once; the top ten take about 1.9%. The sample holds many counts of this clone. The ends lost 5 bases at V and 8 bases at J; junction bases unmatched: 4. CDR3 size: 13 residues. CDR1 and CDR2 from the germline V gene are SGHVS and FNYEAQ.

The source is a woman between 25 and 40 years old who had been exposed to COVID-19. Source material: PBMCs or T cells enriched from blood (not recorded which). The chain combines TRBV7-6 with TRBJ1-2; 11 bases fit TRBD1. The CDR3 protein is CASSKDRGHGYTF. The CDR3 nucleotides read TGTGCCAGCAGCAAGGACAGGGGGCACGGCTACACCTTC. The variable domain in full, with the rest retrieved from reference TRBV7-6 and TRBJ1-2, is GAGVSQSPRYKVTKRGQDVALRCDPISGHVSLYWYRQALGQGPEFLTYFNYEAQQDKSGLPNDRFSAERPEGSISTLTIQRTEQRDSAMYRCASSKDRGHGYTFGSGTRLTVV.